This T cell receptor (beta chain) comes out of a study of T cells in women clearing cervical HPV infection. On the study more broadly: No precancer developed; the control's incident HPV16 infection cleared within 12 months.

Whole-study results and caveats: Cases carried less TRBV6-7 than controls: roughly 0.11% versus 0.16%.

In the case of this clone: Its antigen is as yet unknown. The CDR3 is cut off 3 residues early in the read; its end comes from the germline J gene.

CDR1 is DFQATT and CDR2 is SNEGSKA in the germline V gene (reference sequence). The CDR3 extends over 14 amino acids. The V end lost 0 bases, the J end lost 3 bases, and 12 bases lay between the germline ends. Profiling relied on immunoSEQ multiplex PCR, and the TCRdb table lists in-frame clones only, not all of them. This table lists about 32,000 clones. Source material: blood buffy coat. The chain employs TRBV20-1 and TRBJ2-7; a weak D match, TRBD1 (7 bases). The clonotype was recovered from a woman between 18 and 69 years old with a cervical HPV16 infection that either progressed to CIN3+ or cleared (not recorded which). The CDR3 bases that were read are TGCAGTGCTAGAGATGCAGGGGGGAACTACGAG. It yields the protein CSARDAGGNYE. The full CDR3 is CSARDAGGNYEQYF.